This TCR beta chain emerged from a study of T cells in Graves' hyperthyroidism and ophthalmopathy. Study background: The initial diagnosis was the point when peripheral blood was collected, ahead of any treatment. Study results and caveats: A model of 13 V-J pairs discriminated ophthalmopathy from stable hyperthyroidism. Ophthalmopathy prediction by the model preceded onset by a median approximately six months.

This CDR3 has 15 residues. CDR1 SGHRS and CDR2 YFSETQ come from the germline V gene. V gave up 3 bases and J gave up 0 bases, with 12 bases separating them. Concerning this clonotype itself: Its antigen remains unknown.

No ophthalmopathy progression within 18 months constituted stable Graves' hyperthyroidism. RNA transcripts served as the template for amplifying TCR beta CDR3 regions. A set of HTBI primers served as the primers for a first-round RT-PCR of the TCR CDR3. One entry per CDR3 protein, called by TCRdb with MiXCR from the multiplex PCR reads. The repertoire consists of 300,000 or so distinct CDR3 sequences, with roughly 23% occurring once and the leading ten covering around 48%. Source material: blood. The V call is TRBV5-1, the J call TRBJ1-1; D perhaps matches TRBD1 (6 bases). This clonotype originated in a woman in her forties or fifties with Graves' hyperthyroidism. The CDR3 loop reads CASSSLQGLNTEAFF. In nucleotides, the CDR3 is TGCGCCAGCAGCTCATTACAGGGCCTGAACACTGAAGCTTTCTTT.